This T cell receptor (beta chain) was found in a study of blood T cell repertoires in COVID-19. The method was immunoSEQ multiplex PCR; TCRdb's version includes in-frame clones alone and lacks a portion of them. The table has approximately 200,000 clones, 70% to 90% seen once. This CDR3 has 13 residues. Trimming shortened V by 3 bases and J by 4 bases, and 4 bases separated the two germline ends. The germline CDR1 and CDR2 sequences are WNHNN and SYGVQD (reference sequence). This rearrangement joins TRBV10-1 to TRBJ1-6; D unresolved. The source is a man aged 50 or older with acute or convalescent COVID-19. Source material: peripheral blood. The CDR3 sequence: CASSDSYNSPLHF. The CDR3 region has the DNA TGCGCCAGCAGTGACTCGTATAATTCACCCCTCCACTTT.